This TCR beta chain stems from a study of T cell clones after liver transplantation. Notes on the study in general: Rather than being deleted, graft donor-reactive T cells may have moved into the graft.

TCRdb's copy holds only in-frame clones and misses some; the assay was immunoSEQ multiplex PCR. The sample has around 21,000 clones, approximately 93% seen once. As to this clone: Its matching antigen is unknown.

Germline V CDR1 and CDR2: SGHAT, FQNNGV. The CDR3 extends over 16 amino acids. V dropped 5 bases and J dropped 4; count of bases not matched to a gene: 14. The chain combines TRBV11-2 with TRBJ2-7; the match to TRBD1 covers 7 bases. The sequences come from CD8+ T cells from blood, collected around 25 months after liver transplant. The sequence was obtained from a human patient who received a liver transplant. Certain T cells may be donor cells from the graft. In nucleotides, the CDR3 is TGTGCCAGCAGCGGCAGACAGGGTGGAGTTGTGTACGAGCAGTACTTC. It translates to CASSGRQGGVVYEQYF. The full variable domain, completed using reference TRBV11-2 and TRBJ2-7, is EAGVAQSPRYKIIEKRQSVAFWCNPISGHATLYWYQQILGQGPKLLIQFQNNGVVDDSQLPKDRFSAERLKGVDSTLKIQPAKLEDSAVYLCASSGRQGGVVYEQYFGPGTRLTVT.